This T cell receptor beta chain came from a study of T cells in Graves' hyperthyroidism and ophthalmopathy. Findings and limits, study-wide: Most clonotypes expanded in thyroid above 0.001 were likewise present in blood. Ophthalmopathy, which appeared later, was predicted by the model a median approximately 6 months before onset.

A lack of ophthalmopathy progression within 18 months defined stable Graves' hyperthyroidism. Patients having uncontrolled infection, another autoimmune disease, pregnancy or lactation were not included. V was cut by 3 bases and J by 4 bases, with 19 bases left in between. CDR1 and CDR2 (germline): SGHNT, YYREEE (reference sequence). The CDR3 consists of 16 residues. This clonotype was observed many times. Its antigen is currently unknown. Regions amplified from RNA transcripts were the TCR beta CDR3 regions. When the TCR CDR3 underwent first-round RT-PCR, the HTBI primer set was used. TCRdb processed the multiplex PCR reads anew with MiXCR; each CDR3 protein has one entry. The sample carries under 400,000 distinct CDR3 sequences, approximately 15% recorded once.

This TCR derives from a woman aged 60-75 years with Graves' hyperthyroidism. Sequenced material: blood. The chain combines TRBV5-4 with TRBJ1-2; D ambiguous. The CDR3 nucleotides read TGTGCCAGCAGCTCATGGACGGGCGTACCACTCTATGGCTACACCTTC. Its translation is CASSSWTGVPLYGYTF.